There are many counts of the clone carrying this TCR beta chain. The antigen is undetermined. Preparation of the unsorted libraries drew on 2 million PBMCs stored at -80 C. This entry comes from a study of neurological immune-mediated disorders. The study, taken as a whole, reports: There was no clinical or MRI feature that showed an association with the multiple sclerosis repertoire cluster.

The CDR3 is made up of 17 amino acids. The V end lost 0 bases, the J end lost 0 bases, and 12 bases lay between the germline ends. Per germline, CDR1 DFQATT and CDR2 SNEGSKA (reference sequence). 5'RACE employing 10-nucleotide random UMIs yielded the cDNA. Every sequencing run returned over 200 million TCR-beta sequences, which were derived from 15-18 subjects. TCRdb passed the 5' RACE reads through MiXCR, listing each CDR3 protein once. Among roughly 120,000 distinct CDR3 sequences, roughly 3.2% were seen once, and the ten largest hold about 1.2%. The sample was PBMCs. The source of this sequence is a woman younger than 45 with multiple sclerosis. This chain connects TRBV20-1 to TRBJ1-6; no firm D call. The CDR3 DNA is TGCAGTGCTAGAGATTTCCTAGAGAGCTCCTATAATTCACCCCTCCACTTT. Amino acids: CSARDFLESSYNSPLHF.